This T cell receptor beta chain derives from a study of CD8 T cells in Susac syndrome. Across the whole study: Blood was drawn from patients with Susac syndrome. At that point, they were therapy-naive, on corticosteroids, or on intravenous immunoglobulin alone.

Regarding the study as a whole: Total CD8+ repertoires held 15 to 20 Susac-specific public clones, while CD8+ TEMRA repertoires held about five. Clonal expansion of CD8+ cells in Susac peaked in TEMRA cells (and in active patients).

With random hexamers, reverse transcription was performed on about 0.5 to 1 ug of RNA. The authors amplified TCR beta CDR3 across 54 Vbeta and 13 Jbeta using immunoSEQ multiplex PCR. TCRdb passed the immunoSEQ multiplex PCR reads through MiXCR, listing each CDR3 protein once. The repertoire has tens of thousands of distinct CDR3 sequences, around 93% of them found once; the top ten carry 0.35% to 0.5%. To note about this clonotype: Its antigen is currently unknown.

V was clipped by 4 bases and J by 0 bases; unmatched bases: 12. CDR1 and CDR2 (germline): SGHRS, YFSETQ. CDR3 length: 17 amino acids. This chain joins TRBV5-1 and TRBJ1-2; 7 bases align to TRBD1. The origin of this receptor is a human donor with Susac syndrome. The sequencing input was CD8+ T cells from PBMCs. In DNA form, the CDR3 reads TGCGCCAGCAGCGCAGACCCCCAGGGGGATACTAACTATGGCTACACCTTC. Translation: CASSADPQGDTNYGYTF.